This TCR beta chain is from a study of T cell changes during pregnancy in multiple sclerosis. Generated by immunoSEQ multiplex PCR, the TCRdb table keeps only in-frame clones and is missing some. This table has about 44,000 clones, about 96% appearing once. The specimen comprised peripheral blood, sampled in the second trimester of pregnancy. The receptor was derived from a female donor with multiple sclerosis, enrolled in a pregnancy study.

The CDR3 reads CASSFISGEQFF. The CDR3 bases are TGTGCCAGCAGCTTCATCTCGGGTGAGCAGTTCTTC. The chain carries TRBV7-8 and TRBJ2-1; D unclear. V lost 3 bases to trimming and J lost 9 bases, with 9 bases between them. CDR3 length: 12 amino acids. CDR1 and CDR2 from the germline V gene are SGHVS and FQNEAQ.